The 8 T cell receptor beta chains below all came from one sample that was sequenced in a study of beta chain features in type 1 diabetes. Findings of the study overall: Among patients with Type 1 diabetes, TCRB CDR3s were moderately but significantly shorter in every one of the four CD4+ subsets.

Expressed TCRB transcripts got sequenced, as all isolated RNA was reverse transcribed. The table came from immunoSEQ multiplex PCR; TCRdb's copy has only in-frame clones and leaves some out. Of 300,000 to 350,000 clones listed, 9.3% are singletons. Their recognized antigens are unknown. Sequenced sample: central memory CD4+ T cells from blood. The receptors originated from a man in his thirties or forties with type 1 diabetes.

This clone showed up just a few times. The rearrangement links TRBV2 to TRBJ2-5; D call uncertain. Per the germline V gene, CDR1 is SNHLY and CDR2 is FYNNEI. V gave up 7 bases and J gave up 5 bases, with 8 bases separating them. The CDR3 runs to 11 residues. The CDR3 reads CASKLEETQYF. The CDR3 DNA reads TGTGCCAGCAAATTAGAGGAGACCCAGTACTTC.

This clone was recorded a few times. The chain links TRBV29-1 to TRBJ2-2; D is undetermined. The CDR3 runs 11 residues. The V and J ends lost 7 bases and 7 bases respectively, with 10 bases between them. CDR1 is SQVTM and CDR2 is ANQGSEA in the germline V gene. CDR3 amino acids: CSAAYYGELFF. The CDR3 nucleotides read TGCAGCGCTGCCTATTACGGGGAGCTGTTTTTT.

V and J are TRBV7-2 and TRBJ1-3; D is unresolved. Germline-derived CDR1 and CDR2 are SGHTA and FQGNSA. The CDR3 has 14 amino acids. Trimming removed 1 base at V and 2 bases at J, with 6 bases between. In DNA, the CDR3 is TGTGCCAGCAGCTTAGTAGCGGCTGGAAACACCATATATTTT. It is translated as CASSLVAAGNTIYF.

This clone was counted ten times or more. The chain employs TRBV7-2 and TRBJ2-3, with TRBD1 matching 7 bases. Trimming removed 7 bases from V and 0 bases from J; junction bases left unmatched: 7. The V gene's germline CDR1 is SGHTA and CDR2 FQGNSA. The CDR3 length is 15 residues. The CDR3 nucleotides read TGTGCCAGCAATATGGGCAGGGGGAGCACAGATACGCAGTATTTT. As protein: CASNMGRGSTDTQYF.

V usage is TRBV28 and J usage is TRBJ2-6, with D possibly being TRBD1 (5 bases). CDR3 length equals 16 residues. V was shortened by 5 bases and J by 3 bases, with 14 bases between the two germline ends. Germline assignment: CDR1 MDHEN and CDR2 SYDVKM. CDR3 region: CASSTPGFGGANVLTF. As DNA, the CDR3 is TGTGCCAGCAGTACTCCAGGGTTCGGTGGGGCCAACGTCCTGACTTTC. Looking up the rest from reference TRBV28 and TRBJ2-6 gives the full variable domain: DVKVTQSSRYLVKRTGEKVFLECVQDMDHENMFWYRQDPGLGLRLIYFSYDVKMKEKGDIPEGYSVSREKKERFSLILESASTNQTSMYLCASSTPGFGGANVLTFGAGSRLTVL.

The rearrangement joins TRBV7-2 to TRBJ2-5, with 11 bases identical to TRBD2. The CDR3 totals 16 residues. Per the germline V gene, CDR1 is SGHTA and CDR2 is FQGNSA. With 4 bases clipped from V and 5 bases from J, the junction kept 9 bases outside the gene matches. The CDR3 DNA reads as TGTGCCAGCAGCTCTGGCCTAGCGGGGGGTTTTGAGACCCAGTACTTC. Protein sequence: CASSSGLAGGFETQYF. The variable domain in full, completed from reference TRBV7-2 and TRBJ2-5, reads GAGVSQSPSNKVTEKGKDVELRCDPISGHTALYWYRQSLGQGLEFLIYFQGNSAPDKSGLPSDRFSAERTGGSVSTLTIQRTQQEDSAVYLCASSSGLAGGFETQYFGPGTRLLVL.

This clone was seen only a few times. The DNA for the CDR3 is TGTGCCAGTAGTAAGCAGAACACCGGGGAGCTGTTTTTT. Its translation is CASSKQNTGELFF. The chain carries TRBV19 and TRBJ2-2; D unresolved. The ends were cut back, 4 bases at V and 1 base at J, with 4 bases in the middle. Germline V gene data show CDR1 as LNHDA and CDR2 as SQIVND (reference sequence). The CDR3 length is 13 residues.

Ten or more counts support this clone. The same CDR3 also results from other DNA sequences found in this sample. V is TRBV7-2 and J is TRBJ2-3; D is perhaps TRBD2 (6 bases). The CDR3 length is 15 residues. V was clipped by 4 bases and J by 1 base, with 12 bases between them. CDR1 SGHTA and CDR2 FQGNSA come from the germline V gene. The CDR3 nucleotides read TGTGCCAGCAGCTCTGCTGGCGGGGGCACAGATACGCAGTATTTT. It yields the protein CASSSAGGGTDTQYF.